This TCR beta chain was captured by sequencing in a study of control samples from healthy donors and cancer patients (dated by TCRdb to about 2020). As regards this clone: This receptor's antigen is unknown. Base qualities are missing; no much larger clone stands one base away.

Sequences MDHEN (CDR1) and SYDVKM (CDR2) are obtained from the germline V gene. CDR3 length: 11 amino acids, cysteine to phenylalanine. Only the CDR3 part of the read is kept: 33 bases, read in frame from the first base. Trimming removed 5 bases from V and 4 bases from J, leaving 3 bases between the germline ends. Libraries came from the immunoSEQ multiplex PCR assay. The clones in this table, taken by TCRdb from immuneACCESS, are in-frame only. Not every clone is retained; where verified, under half of the shortfall comes from an unresolved V gene, and the cause of the rest is unknown. Across this sample there are about 120,000 clones, with about 89% seen only once. The top ten clones comprise about 3% of the sample.

Sequencing was carried out using blood. This clonotype was obtained from a man in his sixties in good health. The sequence joins TRBV28 to TRBJ1-5, with the D gene too uncertain to name. CDR3 reads: CASSPNQPQHF. The DNA sequence follows: TGTGCCAGCAGTCCTAATCAGCCCCAGCATTTT.